The T cell receptor (beta chain) described here comes from a study of shared clonotypes between healthy human individuals. Into CD45RA+ naive and CD45RA-negative memory subsets, the CD4+ cells were split. Per germline, CDR1 SGHTA and CDR2 FQGNSA. The CDR3 sequence is 14 residues long. V lost 4 bases to trimming and J lost 6 bases; unmatched junction nucleotides: 7. Profiling relied on immunoSEQ multiplex PCR, and the TCRdb table lists in-frame clones only, not all of them. The data contain approximately 1,500,000 clones, roughly 96% of them seen just once; the ten biggest clones take up approximately 1.1%.

The sequencing input was naive CD4+ T cells sorted from blood. Subset given: CD45RA+ positively selected. The clonotype was recovered from a man younger than 45 in good health. The V and J genes are TRBV7-2 and TRBJ2-7, with 9 bases that match TRBD1. The CDR3 loop reads CASSWPDRGGEQYF. The CDR3 region has the DNA TGTGCCAGCAGCTGGCCGGACAGGGGCGGCGAGCAGTACTTC.